The following is a T cell receptor (beta chain) sequence with its context. What it binds is unknown. The sample originates from a study of T-cell memory formation after mild COVID-19. TCRdb independently ran MiXCR on the 5' RACE reads; one entry per CDR3 protein. The sample consists of some 110,000 distinct CDR3 sequences, around 15% of them appearing once. Overall study results and limits: Later expanders leaned CD4+, whereas clones that contracted between day 15 and 85 were balanced CD4/CD8.

The CDR3 has 13 residues. Trimming cost V 6 bases and J 4 bases; bases outside gene matches: 2. CDR1 and CDR2 (germline): LGHDT, YNNKEL (reference sequence). This chain links TRBV3-1 with TRBJ2-1, with TRBD1 matching 8 bases. The origin of this receptor is an adult woman who had mild COVID-19 (a few samples of this study predate the infection). Cell type and time point are not known. Sequenced sample: PBMCs or a T cell subset sorted from them (not recorded which). The CDR3 nucleotides are TGTGCCAGCAGGGGACAGGATTACAATGAGCAGTTCTTC. It encodes CASRGQDYNEQFF.